This T cell receptor (beta chain) was sequenced for a study of memory CD4+ T cells and cytomegalovirus serostatus. General observations from the study: CD4+ memory repertoires contained about two fifths of the 164 reported CMV TCRbeta sequences.

In regard to this clone: Its cognate antigen is unknown.

In the original processing: After removing out-of-frame reads, 2 million to 2.5 million distinct TCRbeta sequences remained. Profiled with immunoSEQ multiplex PCR; TCRdb holds only in-frame clones, not every one. V, J and clone size are those of that table, while D and trimming were read from the DNA. The sample contains about 57,000 clones, around 80% of which appear only once. V gave up 11 bases and J gave up 2 bases, with 10 bases separating them. Germline CDR1 reads MNHNS; CDR2 reads SASEGT. The CDR3 is made up of 12 amino acids. Single viable CD3+CD4+CD8-CD45RO+ cells were sorted as the memory CD4+ T cells. Serum IgG to CMV pp150, pp28, p38 and p52 defined serostatus.

Sequencing was performed on memory CD4+ T cells from blood. The J gene is TRBJ2-1, the V gene TRBV6-1; tentative D call: TRBD1 (7 bases). The source of this sequence is an adult in good health and CMV-seronegative. The CDR3 region is CAGGTAYNEQFF. CDR3 coding DNA: TGTGCCGGGGGGACAGCCTACAATGAGCAGTTCTTC.